This TCR beta chain was retrieved from a study of T-cell memory formation after mild COVID-19. In the study overall: Largely, the TCR clusters proved donor specific.

V lost 1 base to trimming and J lost 9 bases, with 10 bases between them. This CDR3 contains 12 residues. Germline V gene data show CDR1 as MGHRA and CDR2 as YSYEKL. TCRdb reanalysed the 5' RACE reads using MiXCR and keeps one entry per CDR3 protein. The table lists roughly 600,000 distinct CDR3 sequences, roughly 17% of them singletons, with about 12% in the top ten. Points from the study as a whole: Researchers report contracting CD4+ clones mostly in CM and EM, with CD8+ clones in EMRA. Memory from before infection featured some responding clones, which suggests cross-reactive memory joined.

Concerning this clonotype itself: What it binds is not known.

The sequenced material came from PBMCs or a T cell subset sorted from them (not recorded which). This TCR came from an adult woman who had mild COVID-19 (a few samples of this study predate the infection). Cell type and time point are not known. The chain carries TRBV4-1 and TRBJ2-7, with a tentative D call TRBD1 (5 bases). CDR3 in DNA: TGCGCCAGCAGCCAAGTGGGGCAGGTGCAGTACTTC. Its translation is CASSQVGQVQYF.